Below, 24 T cell receptor beta chains from the same sample are listed, as sequenced in a study of molecular identifiers for immune sequencing clone quantification. In TCRdb, the PCR reads were re-called with MiXCR into one record per CDR3 protein. The sample consists of about 67,000 distinct CDR3 sequences, 15% to 20% of them appearing once. Sequenced material: naive CD8+ T cells from blood, with Jurkat cell RNA spiked in. The subset is: FACS-sorted CD8+CD4-CCR7+CD45RA+ naive T cells. These receptors originate from a human donor in good health. Some libraries in this study had Jurkat cell RNA spiked in.

This clonotype was recorded a few times. V usage is TRBV4-1 and J usage is TRBJ2-5, with D unclear. The CDR3 runs 13 residues. Trimming removed 5 bases at V and 4 bases at J, with 11 bases between. Germline CDR1 and CDR2: MGHRA and YSYEKL. CDR3 DNA sequence: TGCGCCAGCAGCTCACGAGATTTAGAGACCCAGTACTTC. The encoded protein is CASSSRDLETQYF.

This chain joins TRBV19 and TRBJ1-4; D possibly corresponds to TRBD1 (5 bases). Germline CDR1 is LNHDA and CDR2 is SQIVND (reference sequence). V shed 8 bases and J shed 7 bases, with 17 bases lying between them. The CDR3 loop spans 14 amino acids. CDR3 region: CASSYLTGGEKLFF. CDR3 in DNA: TGTGCCAGTTCCTACCTTACTGGGGGTGAAAAACTGTTTTTT.

This clonotype was detected many times. The chain carries TRBV28 and TRBJ2-7; 10 bases agree with TRBD2. V trimming: 6 bases; J trimming: 1 base; junction bases outside the gene matches: 3. The germline V gene encodes CDR1 MDHEN and CDR2 SYDVKM. CDR3 size: 14 residues. This CDR3 is CASSVAGGSYEQYF. DNA for the CDR3: TGTGCCAGCAGCGTAGCGGGAGGTTCCTACGAGCAGTACTTC.

This clonotype has ten or more counts. The rearrangement joins TRBV4-2 to TRBJ2-7; D not certain. CDR1 and CDR2 (germline): LGHNA, YNFKEQ. The CDR3 contains 13 residues. With 0 bases removed from V and 3 bases from J, the gap between germline ends came to 6 bases. This CDR3 is CASSQEEGYEQYF. DNA of the CDR3: TGTGCCAGCAGCCAAGAGGAAGGCTACGAGCAGTACTTC.

This clonotype appeared a few times. The CDR3 loop is CASSLRTSGSPEGEQFF. DNA of the CDR3: TGTGCCAGCAGCCTAAGGACTAGCGGGAGCCCTGAAGGTGAGCAGTTCTTC. The chain combines TRBV7-3 with TRBJ2-1, with 13 bases aligning to TRBD2. The V and J ends lost 5 bases and 9 bases, in that order; junction bases with no gene match: 13. In germline, CDR1 is SGHTA, CDR2 FQGTGA. This CDR3 region has 17 residues.

This clonotype was picked up many times. This sequence joins TRBV6-5 and TRBJ2-7, with D possibly being TRBD1 (6 bases). Germline assignment: CDR1 MNHEY and CDR2 SVGAGI. The CDR3 length is 15 residues. V lost 2 bases, J lost 3 bases, and 14 bases lay in between. The CDR3 protein is CASSYGGDGDYEQYF. CDR3 nucleotides: TGTGCCAGCAGTTACGGGGGCGACGGGGACTACGAGCAGTACTTC.

This clonotype has a handful of counts. The V gene is TRBV7-2, the J gene TRBJ2-2; D remains unclear. This CDR3 is built from 15 residues. CDR1 is SGHTA, CDR2 FQGNSA, per germline. V was pared by 3 bases and J by 1 base, with 9 bases between. CDR3 in DNA: TGTGCCAGCAGCTTTACGGTAGAGAACACCGGGGAGCTGTTTTTT. As protein: CASSFTVENTGELFF.

The sample holds many counts of this clonotype. This chain joins TRBV5-1 and TRBJ2-7; no clear D. From germline, CDR1 is SGHRS and CDR2 YFSETQ. The CDR3 consists of 12 residues. Between the trimmed V and J ends, which lost 3 bases and 5 bases, there was a span of 9 bases. In DNA, the CDR3 is TGCGCCAGCAGCTATCTATCGGACGAGCAGTACTTC. Residues: CASSYLSDEQYF. Combining the CDR3 with reference TRBV5-1 and TRBJ2-7 gives the whole variable domain KAGVTQTPRYLIKTRGQQVTLSCSPISGHRSVSWYQQTPGQGLQFLFEYFSETQRNKGNFPGRFSGRQFSNSRSEMNVSTLELGDSALYLCASSYLSDEQYFGPGTRLTVT.

The sample holds many counts of this clonotype. The chain couples TRBV6-1 to TRBJ2-1, with D hard to call. Per germline, CDR1 MNHNS and CDR2 SASEGT. This CDR3 has 14 amino acids. Trimming shortened V by 8 bases and J by 0 bases, and 11 bases separated the two germline ends. The CDR3 coding sequence is TGTGCCAGCTCGCCGAGGTTCTCCTACAATGAGCAGTTCTTC. It encodes CASSPRFSYNEQFF.

This clonotype was observed many times. The chain uses TRBV29-1 and TRBJ2-3; D call uncertain. This CDR3 is 12 amino acids long. Germline CDR1 SQVTM, CDR2 ANQGSEA. Trimming took off 0 bases at V and 4 bases at J, with 5 bases between the two ends. The CDR3: CSVEDLPDTQYF. DNA of the CDR3: TGCAGCGTTGAAGATCTGCCAGATACGCAGTATTTT.

This clonotype showed up many times. The V gene is TRBV28, the J gene TRBJ2-2; D unclear. Germline-derived CDR1 and CDR2 are MDHEN and SYDVKM. Between the trimmed V and J ends, which lost 4 bases and 0 bases, there was a span of 18 bases. The CDR3 runs to 18 residues. As DNA, the CDR3 is TGTGCCAGCAGTTCGCTTCGGGCCTCCCCCACGAACACCGGGGAGCTGTTTTTT. Amino acids: CASSSLRASPTNTGELFF. Drawing the rest from reference TRBV28 and TRBJ2-2, the complete variable domain is DVKVTQSSRYLVKRTGEKVFLECVQDMDHENMFWYRQDPGLGLRLIYFSYDVKMKEKGDIPEGYSVSREKKERFSLILESASTNQTSMYLCASSSLRASPTNTGELFFGEGSRLTVL.

Turning to this clonotype: A single base separates this from a much larger clone, so it may be a read error. The chain links TRBV25-1 to TRBJ2-3; D unclear. The CDR3 totals 11 residues. Germline V lookup: CDR1 MGHDK, CDR2 SYGVNS. The V gene lost 7 bases and the J gene lost 6 bases, with 8 bases spanning the gap. The CDR3 loop is CASTAGDTQYF. CDR3 DNA: TGTGCCAGCACGGCCGGCGATACGCAGTATTTT.

Ten or more counts support this clonotype. The chain links TRBV15 to TRBJ1-1, with D tentatively TRBD1 (6 bases). Germline-derived CDR1 and CDR2 are LNHNV and YYDKDF (reference sequence). The ends were cut back, 5 bases at V and 1 base at J, with 11 bases in the middle. The CDR3 consists of 14 residues. The CDR3 reads CATSFWTANTEAFF. CDR3 DNA: TGTGCCACCAGCTTTTGGACAGCGAACACTGAAGCTTTCTTT.

For this clonotype: This may arise from a read error, as a much more abundant clone is one base away. CDR3 in amino acids: CASGEVGSTIYF. The CDR3 DNA is TGTGCCAGTGGGGAAGTCGGAAGCACCATATATTTT. The gene calls are TRBV19 and TRBJ1-3; D is unclear. The CDR3 contains 12 residues. The germline V gene has CDR1 LNHDA and CDR2 SQIVND (reference sequence).

The rearrangement links TRBV3-1 to TRBJ2-7; unclear D gene. V was clipped by 3 bases and J by 5 bases, with 5 bases between them. The germline gives CDR1 LGHDT, CDR2 YNNKEL (reference sequence). CDR3 length equals 11 residues. The CDR3 DNA reads TGTGCCAGCAGCCATATAGACGAGCAGTACTTC. Protein: CASSHIDEQYF.

Comment on this clonotype: Just one base apart from a much larger clone, this may be a read error. This likely comes from a read error, as the CDR3 has no conserved phenylalanine or tryptophan at its end. The chain employs TRBV30 and TRBJ1-1; no firm D call. V was shortened by 0 bases and J by 1 base, with 15 bases between the two germline ends. CDR3 size: 16 residues. Looked up from germline, CDR1 is GTSNPN and CDR2 is SVGIG (reference sequence). The CDR3 DNA is TGTGCCTGGAGTGTAGTGGGGATCGGAGGGAACACTGAAGCTTTCTCT. Translating gives CAWSVVGIGGNTEAFS.

This clonotype showed up many times. V usage is TRBV19 and J usage is TRBJ2-7; D is possibly TRBD1 or TRBD2 (5 bases each). CDR1 is LNHDA, CDR2 SQIVND, per germline (reference sequence). V was pared by 5 bases and J by 1 base, with 12 bases between. This CDR3 is built from 14 residues. The CDR3 region is CASSFGTGSYEQYF. The CDR3, as DNA: TGTGCCAGTAGTTTCGGGACGGGGTCCTACGAGCAGTACTTC.

This clonotype appeared many times. This chain uses TRBV29-1 with TRBJ2-1, with TRBD2 matching 14 bases. V lost 3 bases and J lost 2; bases outside the gene matches: 3. The germline CDR1 and CDR2 sequences are SQVTM and ANQGSEA. The CDR3 has 16 residues. The CDR3: CSVEGLAGVPYNEQFF. The CDR3 coding sequence is TGCAGCGTTGAGGGACTAGCGGGAGTTCCCTACAATGAGCAGTTCTTC.

As to this clonotype: A much larger clone lies one base from this, so it may be a read error. The chain employs TRBV12-3 or TRBV12-4 and TRBJ2-2; TRBD2 is a possible D gene (7 bases). The CDR3 runs to 13 residues. The CDR3, as DNA: TGTGCCAGCAGTTCGGCGGGGGCCGGGGAGCTGGTTTTT. This encodes CASSSAGAGELVF.

This clonotype was observed many times. This chain connects TRBV14 to TRBJ2-7, with 9 nucleotides matching TRBD1. V shed 8 bases, J shed 3 bases, and the junction held 8 bases outside the gene matches. The CDR3 sequence is 14 residues long. Germline V gene data show CDR1 as SGHDN and CDR2 as FVKESK. The CDR3 nucleotides read TGTGCCAGCTCCCGACCGGGACAGGGCTACGAGCAGTACTTC. It specifies CASSRPGQGYEQYF. Full variable domain (rest looked up from reference TRBV14 and TRBJ2-7): EAGVTQFPSHSVIEKGQTVTLRCDPISGHDNLYWYRRVMGKEIKFLLHFVKESKQDESGMPNNRFLAERTGGTYSTLKVQPAELEDSGVYFCASSRPGQGYEQYFGPGTRLTVT.

This clonotype was seen repeatedly, ten times or more. The gene calls are TRBV20-1 and TRBJ1-2; D uncertain. The ends were cut back, 1 base at V and 3 bases at J, with 12 bases in the middle. From germline, CDR1 is DFQATT and CDR2 SNEGSKA (reference sequence). CDR3 length: 14 residues. In DNA form, the CDR3 reads TGCAGTGCTAGAGGGGAGGGATCCTACTATGGCTACACCTTC. As protein: CSARGEGSYYGYTF.

J is TRBJ2-3 and V is TRBV27, with D perhaps being TRBD1 or TRBD2 (5 bases each). CDR1 and CDR2 from the germline V gene are MNHEY and SMNVEV (reference sequence). The V end lost 2 bases, the J end lost 2 bases, and 11 bases lay between the germline ends. The CDR3 has 15 amino acids. Written as DNA, the CDR3 is TGTGCCAGCAGTTTAGAATTTGGGACCACAGATACGCAGTATTTT. Encoded protein: CASSLEFGTTDTQYF.

This clonotype is judged medium-sized. This sequence joins TRBV4-1 and TRBJ2-5; no clear D. Germline V gene data show CDR1 as MGHRA and CDR2 as YSYEKL. The CDR3 is made up of 16 amino acids. V was pared by 3 bases and J by 5 bases, with 19 bases between. This CDR3 is CASSQDAALVVETQYF. In DNA form, the CDR3 reads TGCGCCAGCAGCCAGGACGCCGCGCTAGTCGTTGAGACCCAGTACTTC.

Ten or more counts support this clonotype. This chain connects TRBV7-9 to TRBJ2-1; 8 bases map to TRBD2. The ends lost 2 bases at V and 4 bases at J; junction bases unmatched: 7. Germline lookup yields CDR1 SEHNR and CDR2 FQNEAQ (reference sequence). The CDR3 is made up of 16 amino acids. The CDR3 spells CASSLFVLADYNEQFF. The CDR3, as DNA: TGTGCCAGCAGCTTATTTGTACTAGCGGATTACAATGAGCAGTTCTTC.